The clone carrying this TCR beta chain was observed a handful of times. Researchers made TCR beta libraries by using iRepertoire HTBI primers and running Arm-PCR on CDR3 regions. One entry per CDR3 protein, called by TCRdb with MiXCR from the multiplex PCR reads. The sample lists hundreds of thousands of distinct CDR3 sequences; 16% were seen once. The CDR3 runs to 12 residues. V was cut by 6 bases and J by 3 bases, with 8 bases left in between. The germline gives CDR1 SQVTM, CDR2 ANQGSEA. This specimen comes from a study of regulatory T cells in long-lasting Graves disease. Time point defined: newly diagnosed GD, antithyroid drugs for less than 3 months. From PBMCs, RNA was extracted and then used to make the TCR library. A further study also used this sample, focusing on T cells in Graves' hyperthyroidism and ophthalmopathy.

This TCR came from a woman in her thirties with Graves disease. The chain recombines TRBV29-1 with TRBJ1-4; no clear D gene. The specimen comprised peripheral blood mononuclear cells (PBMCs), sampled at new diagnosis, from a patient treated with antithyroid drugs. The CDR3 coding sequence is TGCAGCGTCGGTGTACCTAATGAAAAACTGTTTTTT. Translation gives CSVGVPNEKLFF.